The 8 T cell receptor beta chains presented below share a single source sample, sequenced in a study of blood T cell repertoires in COVID-19. The method was immunoSEQ multiplex PCR; TCRdb's version includes in-frame clones alone and lacks a portion of them. Counted here are some 43,000 clones, about 80% occurring once; the ten biggest clones make up roughly 15%. Sequencing used peripheral blood. These receptors all stem from a man aged 50-59 years with active or convalescent COVID-19.

The chain carries TRBV5-1 and TRBJ2-1; 11 bases agree with TRBD2. J was trimmed by 8 bases and V by 0 bases; bases with no gene match: 7. The CDR3 has 16 amino acids. Germline CDR1 and CDR2: SGHRS and YFSETQ. This CDR3 is CASSLATGLAVDEQFF. The DNA of the CDR3 is TGCGCCAGCAGCTTGGCCACGGGACTAGCGGTCGATGAGCAGTTCTTC.

This clone was seen a handful of times. This sequence joins TRBV10-1 and TRBJ2-7; TRBD1 aligns across 9 bases. V trimming: 2 bases; J trimming: 4 bases; junction bases outside the gene matches: 9. The CDR3 loop spans 16 amino acids. Germline V gives CDR1 WNHNN, CDR2 SYGVQD (reference sequence). CDR3 loop: CASSEGPGTGLYEQYF. CDR3 DNA: TGCGCCAGCAGTGAGGGTCCCGGGACAGGGTTATACGAGCAGTACTTC.

This chain connects TRBV2 to TRBJ1-4; D perhaps matches TRBD1 (6 bases). Germline V lookup: CDR1 SNHLY, CDR2 FYNNEI. V lost 6 bases, J lost 3 bases, and 17 bases lay in between. There are 16 residues in the CDR3. CDR3 DNA sequence: TGTGCCAGCAGCTACCCTCCGGACAGCCCTAATGAAAAACTGTTTTTT. It is translated as CASSYPPDSPNEKLFF.

This chain connects TRBV12-3 or TRBV12-4 to TRBJ2-7; D might be TRBD1 (6 bases). The CDR3 runs to 12 residues. The germline V and J ends were trimmed by 6 bases and 6 bases, with 12 bases remaining between them. CDR3 nucleotide sequence: TGTGCCAGCAGCCGGGGACAAATCGAGCAGTACTTC. Amino acids: CASSRGQIEQYF.

The rearrangement uses TRBV5-4 and TRBJ2-4; the D gene is possibly TRBD2 (6 bases). Deletions cut 0 bases from V and 1 base from J, with 11 bases between. There are 16 residues in the CDR3. Germline values: CDR1 SGHNT, CDR2 YYREEE (reference sequence). The CDR3 here is CASSLDQAGAKNIQYF. The CDR3 DNA is TGTGCCAGCAGCTTGGACCAGGCGGGGGCCAAAAACATTCAGTACTTC.

V usage is TRBV6-5 and J usage is TRBJ2-2; 10 bases fit TRBD1. Germline V lookup: CDR1 MNHEY, CDR2 SVGAGI. Trimming at V came to 4 bases and at J to 3 bases, leaving 5 bases not matched to a gene. This CDR3 has 16 residues. The CDR3 nucleotides read TGTGCCAGCAGTTTTACCGGGACAGGGGACACCGGGGAGCTGTTTTTT. Its translation is CASSFTGTGDTGELFF.

The chain joins TRBV5-1 to TRBJ1-5; D may be TRBD1 (5 bases). The V gene's germline CDR1 is SGHRS and CDR2 YFSETQ. CDR3 length equals 15 residues. Between the trimmed V and J ends, which lost 0 bases and 4 bases, there was a span of 11 bases. CDR3 bases: TGCGCCAGCAGCTTGGCCGGAGGGGCTAATCAGCCCCAGCATTTT. Protein product: CASSLAGGANQPQHF.

The chain uses TRBV7-9 and TRBJ1-6, with 10 bases that match TRBD1. This CDR3 contains 15 residues. Germline V CDR1 and CDR2: SEHNR, FQNEAQ (reference sequence). V shed 4 bases and J 7 bases; nucleotides not matched to a gene: 4. CDR3 protein: CASSWDRGRNSPLHF. The CDR3 region has the DNA TGTGCCAGCAGCTGGGACAGGGGCAGGAATTCACCCCTCCACTTT.